This T cell receptor beta chain was captured in a study of shared clonotypes between healthy human individuals. Study outcomes and limitations: Depth of sequencing was expected to influence donor clonotype sharing. Estimated clonotype richness was generally higher in naive than memory subsets.

CDR1 is WSHSY, CDR2 SAAADI, per germline. The ends were cut back, 6 bases at V and 5 bases at J, with 8 bases in the middle. This CDR3 region has 12 residues. Every immunoSEQ plate was one replicate of a subset's evenly spread DNA. Original analysis: Because ImmunoSEQ provided only junction sequences with no quality scores, the filtering differed. TCRdb keeps only in-frame clones here, not all; method: immunoSEQ multiplex PCR. V, J and clone size are taken as reported in that table, and D and trimming were inferred from the DNA itself. The top ten hold roughly 1.2% of the sample, which has about 1.4 million clones, 95% to 97% seen once. This clone was counted once. What it recognizes is unknown.

Sequenced material: naive CD4+ T cells sorted from blood. Subset noted: CD45RA+ positively selected. J is TRBJ2-1 and V is TRBV10-2, with a tentative D call TRBD1 (5 bases). The receptor comes from a man aged 30-40 years in good health. DNA of the CDR3: TGCGCCAGCAGGGGGCGTAACAATGAGCAGTTCTTC. Protein product: CASRGRNNEQFF.